This is a list of T cell receptor beta chains from one sample in a study of regulatory T cells in long-lasting Graves disease. TCRdb ran MiXCR on the multiplex PCR reads and lists one entry per CDR3 protein. The data hold approximately 360,000 distinct CDR3 sequences, with about 11% observed a single time. The data were also submitted as part of a second study, on T cells in Graves' hyperthyroidism and ophthalmopathy.

Sequenced here: peripheral blood mononuclear cells (PBMCs), sampled at new diagnosis, from a patient treated with antithyroid drugs. The receptors were gathered from a young woman with Graves disease. The CDR3 runs from the conserved cysteine through the conserved F or W. Each record gives: clone size, D gene, CDR3 length, J gene, V gene, CDR3 protein, CDR3 DNA. A D gene is named only where the DNA matches it firmly. Rows give clone size only sometimes, using once, few, many, or a class for an expanded clone.

>many|TRBD1|18|TRBJ1-1|TRBV14
CASSHTRQGEVENTEAFF
TGTGCCAGCAGCCACACTCGACAGGGGGAAGTAGAAAACACTGAAGCTTTCTTT
>many|TRBD1|15|TRBJ1-3|TRBV27
CASRTTGGKRNTIYF
TGTGCCAGCAGGACGACAGGGGGAAAGCGAAACACCATATATTTT
>many|NA|14|TRBJ1-1|TRBV12-3/TRBV12-4
CASSRGKGGNEAFF
TGTGCCAGCAGCCGGGGGAAGGGTGGGAATGAAGCTTTCTTT
>many|TRBD1|14|TRBJ2-1|TRBV4-1
CASSLKDRFNEQFF
TGCGCCAGCAGCCTCAAGGACAGGTTTAATGAGCAGTTCTTC
>NA|NA|14|TRBJ1-6|TRBV6-4
CASSELYRGSPLHF
TGTGCCAGCAGTGAACTCTATCGGGGGTCACCCCTCCACTTT
>few|NA|15|TRBJ2-6|TRBV10-3
CASLGGLSGANVLTF
TGTGCCTCCCTGGGGGGGCTGTCTGGGGCCAACGTCCTGACTTTC
>many|TRBD1|17|TRBJ1-5|TRBV6-2/TRBV6-3
CASSYSTGQGFDQPQHF
TGTGCCAGCAGTTACTCGACCGGACAGGGGTTCGATCAGCCCCAGCATTTT
>many|NA|15|TRBJ1-4|TRBV30
CAWSVKGGPPGELFF
TGTGCCTGGAGTGTAAAAGGCGGGCCCCCGGGGGAACTGTTTTTT
>many|TRBD2|14|TRBJ2-5|TRBV6-1
CASSSGLAGGSEYF
TGTGCCAGCAGCTCCGGACTAGCGGGAGGATCCGAGTACTTC
>NA|TRBD2|16|TRBJ2-7|TRBV20-1
CSARSRLAGVPYEQYF
TGCAGTGCTAGAAGTCGACTAGCGGGGGTCCCCTACGAGCAGTACTTC
>NA|TRBD1|12|TRBJ1-6|TRBV6-1
CASRAGGSPLHF
TGTGCCAGCAGGGCAGGGGGTTCACCCCTCCACTTT
>many|TRBD2|16|TRBJ2-5|TRBV27
CASSLRTSGGAETQYF
TGTGCCAGCAGTTTGAGAACTAGCGGGGGGGCAGAGACCCAGTACTTC
>NA|NA|14|TRBJ1-1|TRBV19
CASNIGGLVTEAFF
TGTGCCAGCAACATCGGGGGGTTGGTCACTGAAGCTTTCTTT
>many|NA|15|TRBJ2-2|TRBV12-3/TRBV12-4
CASSPPNQNTGELFF
TGTGCCAGCAGTCCCCCCAACCAGAACACCGGGGAGCTGTTTTTT
>many|TRBD1|16|TRBJ1-2|TRBV5-1
CASSINRDRGPYGYTF
TGCGCCAGCAGCATCAACCGGGACAGGGGCCCCTATGGCTACACCTTC
>many|TRBD2|15|TRBJ2-1|TRBV7-6
CASSLQGEGYNEQFF
TGTGCCAGCAGCTTACAAGGGGAGGGGTACAATGAGCAGTTCTTC
>many|TRBD2|14|TRBJ2-7|TRBV5-1
CASSLPSGDYEQYF
TGCGCCAGCAGCTTGCCTAGCGGTGACTACGAGCAGTACTTC
>few|NA|15|TRBJ2-5|TRBV4-1
CASSQSLAYQETQYF
TGCGCCAGCAGCCAATCCCTAGCTTACCAAGAGACCCAGTACTTC
>many|NA|13|TRBJ1-2|TRBV11-2
CASSLGSNYGYTF
TGTGCCAGCAGCTTAGGCAGCAACTATGGCTACACCTTC
>many|NA|13|TRBJ1-1|TRBV18
CASSIGQHTEAFF
TGTGCCAGCTCAATCGGACAGCACACTGAAGCTTTCTTT
>many|NA|16|TRBJ2-1|TRBV20-1
CSASREGSSGYNEQFF
TGCAGTGCTAGCCGCGAAGGCTCTTCAGGGTACAATGAGCAGTTCTTC
>NA|TRBD2|16|TRBJ2-1|TRBV20-1
CSASEPGLADYNEQFF
TGCAGTGCTAGTGAACCGGGACTAGCGGACTACAATGAGCAGTTCTTC
>many|TRBD1|16|TRBJ1-6|TRBV28
CASSSPGQGYNSPLHF
TGTGCCAGCAGTTCACCGGGACAGGGGTATAATTCACCCCTCCACTTT
>many|NA|14|TRBJ2-3|TRBV5-1
CASSLGESIDTQYF
TGCGCCAGCAGCTTGGGGGAGAGTATAGATACGCAGTATTTT
>NA|NA|15|TRBJ1-2|TRBV29-1
CSVELDTSGVDGYTF
TGCAGCGTTGAATTGGACACTTCAGGGGTTGATGGCTACACCTTC
>many|TRBD2|20|TRBJ2-3|TRBV11-2
CASSPFGASGGHRPTDTQYF
TGTGCCAGCAGCCCATTTGGGGCCAGCGGGGGACACAGGCCCACAGATACGCAGTATTTT
>many|NA|14|TRBJ1-2|TRBV7-2
CASSFAQANYGYTF
TGTGCCAGCAGCTTTGCACAGGCCAACTATGGCTACACCTTC
>once|NA|15|TRBJ1-4|TRBV7-2
CASSFGQFNGGKLFF
TGTGCCAGCAGCTTCGGACAATTCAATGGGGGAAAACTGTTTTTT
>many|TRBD2|16|TRBJ2-1|TRBV2
CASSEVGSGVYNEQFF
TGTGCCAGCAGTGAGGTCGGTAGCGGGGTCTACAATGAGCAGTTCTTC
>few|TRBD2|20|TRBJ2-2|TRBV7-2
CASRPPGTGFGLAGPGELFF
TGTGCCAGCAGACCTCCCGGGACAGGGTTTGGACTAGCGGGACCCGGGGAGCTGTTTTTT
>many|TRBD2|14|TRBJ2-5|TRBV20-1
CSARAPAGVETQYF
TGCAGTGCTAGGGCCCCTGCGGGAGTGGAGACCCAGTACTTC
>many|NA|17|TRBJ1-1|TRBV7-9
CASSLSLGQTVNTEAFF
TGTGCCAGCAGCTTATCATTAGGACAGACCGTGAACACTGAAGCTTTCTTT
>many|NA|12|TRBJ2-3|TRBV12-3/TRBV12-4
CAGGATRDTQYF
TGTGCCGGAGGTGCCACGAGGGATACGCAGTATTTT
>many|TRBD1|15|TRBJ1-5|TRBV11-2
CASSLDPGGTEPQHF
TGTGCCAGCAGCTTAGATCCAGGGGGCACAGAGCCCCAGCATTTT
>many|TRBD2|16|TRBJ2-2|TRBV3-1
CASSPLAGGYTGELFF
TGTGCCAGCAGCCCCTTAGCGGGGGGTTACACCGGGGAGCTGTTTTTT
>many|TRBD1|14|TRBJ1-2|TRBV27
CASKHGTGLDGYTF
TGTGCCAGCAAACATGGGACAGGTCTCGATGGCTACACCTTC
>many|TRBD1|13|TRBJ1-6|TRBV20-1
CSAGDRDNSPLHF
TGCAGTGCTGGAGACAGGGATAATTCACCCCTCCACTTT
>NA|NA|13|TRBJ2-5|TRBV10-3
CAISKGAAETQYF
TGTGCCATCAGTAAAGGGGCGGCGGAGACCCAGTACTTC
>many|TRBD1|16|TRBJ2-3|TRBV28
CASSSSLTGDTDTQYF
TGTGCCAGCAGTTCGTCGCTGACAGGGGACACAGATACGCAGTATTTT
>few|NA|13|TRBJ2-1|TRBV7-2
CASSSPVNNEQFF
TGTGCCAGCAGCTCGCCCGTTAACAATGAGCAGTTCTTC
>many|NA|12|TRBJ1-1|TRBV29-1
CSAGLTNGEAFF
TGCAGCGCAGGGTTAACGAACGGTGAAGCTTTCTTT
>many|NA|16|TRBJ2-2|TRBV28
CASSRVRWGNTGELFF
TGTGCCAGCAGTAGGGTACGGTGGGGAAACACCGGGGAGCTGTTTTTT
>many|NA|13|TRBJ2-1|TRBV27
CASSLFGMGEQFF
TGTGCCAGCAGTTTATTTGGGATGGGTGAGCAGTTCTTC
>many|TRBD1|17|TRBJ2-3|TRBV7-3
CASSLSARTGSTDTQYF
TGTGCCAGCAGCCTTTCCGCCAGGACAGGGAGCACAGATACGCAGTATTTT
>NA|TRBD1|13|TRBJ2-5|TRBV9
CASSTQGAETQYF
TGTGCCAGCAGCACACAGGGGGCCGAGACCCAGTACTTC
>many|NA|15|TRBJ2-3|TRBV5-1
CASSFVAGGTDTQYF
TGCGCCAGCAGCTTCGTGGCAGGGGGCACAGATACGCAGTATTTT
>many|TRBD2|14|TRBJ2-1|TRBV18
CASSWVPLAGAQFF
TGTGCCAGCTCCTGGGTACCGCTAGCGGGGGCACAGTTCTTC
>many|NA|15|TRBJ2-7|TRBV7-2
CASSLASVPNSEQYF
TGTGCCAGCAGCTTAGCGTCCGTACCAAACTCGGAGCAGTACTTC
>many|TRBD2|15|TRBJ2-5|TRBV29-1
CSVKWERERLKTQYF
TGCAGCGTAAAGTGGGAGCGGGAGAGACTAAAGACCCAGTACTTC
>many|NA|13|TRBJ2-7|TRBV10-3
CATGPTGPSEQYF
TGTGCCACAGGGCCAACAGGGCCTAGCGAGCAGTACTTC
>many|NA|10|TRBJ2-1|TRBV12-3/TRBV12-4
CASSLYEQFF
TGTGCCAGCAGCTTATATGAGCAGTTCTTC
>few|NA|14|TRBJ2-1|TRBV9
CASSPEYQRVVQFF
TGTGCCAGCAGCCCCGAGTACCAAAGGGTCGTGCAGTTCTTC
>many|NA|14|TRBJ1-3|TRBV20-1
CSAKASLSGNTIYF
TGCAGTGCTAAGGCCTCTCTCTCTGGAAACACCATATATTTT